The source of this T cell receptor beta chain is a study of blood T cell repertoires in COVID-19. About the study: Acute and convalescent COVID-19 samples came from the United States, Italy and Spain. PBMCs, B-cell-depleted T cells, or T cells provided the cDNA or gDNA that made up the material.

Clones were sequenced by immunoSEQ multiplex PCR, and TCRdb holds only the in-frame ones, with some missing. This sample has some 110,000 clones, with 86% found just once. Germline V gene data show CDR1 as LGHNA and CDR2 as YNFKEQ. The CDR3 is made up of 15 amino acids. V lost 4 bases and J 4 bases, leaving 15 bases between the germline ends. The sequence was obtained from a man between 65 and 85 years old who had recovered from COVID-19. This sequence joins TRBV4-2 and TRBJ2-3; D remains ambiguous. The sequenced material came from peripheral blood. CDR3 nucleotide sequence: TGTGCCAGCAGCCGCAATCCCCCCGGGTCAGATACGCAGTATTTT. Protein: CASSRNPPGSDTQYF.